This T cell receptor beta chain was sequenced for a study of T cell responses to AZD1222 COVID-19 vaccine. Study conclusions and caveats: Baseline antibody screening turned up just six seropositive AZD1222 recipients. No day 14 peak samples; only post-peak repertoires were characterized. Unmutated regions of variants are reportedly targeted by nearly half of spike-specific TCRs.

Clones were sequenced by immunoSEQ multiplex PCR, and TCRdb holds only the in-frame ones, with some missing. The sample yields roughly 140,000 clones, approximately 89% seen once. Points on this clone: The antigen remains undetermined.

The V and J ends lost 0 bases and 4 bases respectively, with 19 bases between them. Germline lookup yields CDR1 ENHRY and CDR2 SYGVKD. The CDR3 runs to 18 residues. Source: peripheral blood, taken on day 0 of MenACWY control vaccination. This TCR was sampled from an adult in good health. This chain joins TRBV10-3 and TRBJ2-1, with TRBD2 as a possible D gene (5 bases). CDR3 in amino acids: CAISESLASSFFYNEQFF. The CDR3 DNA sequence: TGTGCCATCAGTGAGTCACTGGCTAGCTCTTTCTTTTACAATGAGCAGTTCTTC.